The clone carrying this TCR beta chain occurred a few times. The data stem from a study of preoperative IRX-2 immunotherapy in early breast cancer. V was clipped by 2 bases and J by 5 bases; unmatched bases: 7. Germline CDR1 MNHGY, CDR2 SAAAGT. The CDR3 sequence is 17 residues long. Specified treatment: preoperative locoregional IRX-2 cytokine immunotherapy. Sequencing was performed with immunoSEQ multiplex PCR; in TCRdb, only in-frame clones are kept and a portion is missing. The sample yields approximately 28,000 clones, 70% to 85% seen once. This material was acquired from a patient treated with IRX-2 immunotherapy. The chain couples TRBV6-8 to TRBJ2-2; the match to TRBD2 covers 11 bases. The receptor was isolated from a human donor with breast cancer. The CDR3 loop reads CASSYGKLAGETGELFF. The CDR3 coding sequence is TGTGCCAGCAGTTACGGAAAACTAGCGGGAGAGACCGGGGAGCTGTTTTTT.